Listed here are 8 T cell receptor beta chains from one sample, sequenced in a study of OX40 agonist ivuxolimab in advanced cancers. Profiling relied on immunoSEQ multiplex PCR, and the TCRdb table lists in-frame clones only, not all of them. In the table there are some 74,000 clones, approximately 90% of which are singletons. The specimen was CD4+ or CD8+ T cells sorted from blood, collected in a trial of the OX40 agonist ivuxolimab. All receptors come from an adult with an advanced solid tumor such as melanoma, head and neck, liver or kidney cancer.

The chain combines TRBV7-3 with TRBJ2-3; 9 nucleotides match TRBD1. V was pared by 6 bases and J by 6 bases, with 13 bases of the junction left unmatched. This CDR3 is built from 16 residues. The V gene's germline CDR1 is SGHTA and CDR2 FQGTGA. CDR3: CASSFLGQGFFDTQYF. As DNA, the CDR3 is TGTGCCAGCAGTTTTTTAGGACAGGGGTTTTTTGATACGCAGTATTTT.

This chain joins TRBV11-2 and TRBJ2-7; TRBD1 is a possible D gene (6 bases). Trimming removed 6 bases at V and 3 bases at J, with 9 bases between. Germline assignment: CDR1 SGHAT and CDR2 FQNNGV. The CDR3 consists of 12 residues. The DNA of the CDR3 is TGTGCCAGCAGTACACAGGGCTACGAGCAGTACTTC. This codes for CASSTQGYEQYF.

The chain is built from TRBV5-1 and TRBJ2-3; 10 bases are shared with TRBD2. Looked up from germline, CDR1 is SGHRS and CDR2 is YFSETQ. V lost 1 base, J lost 6 bases, and 8 bases stayed unmatched. The CDR3 covers 16 residues. The CDR3 coding sequence is TGCGCCAGCAGCTTGTTAGGCAGCGGGGGGGCGGATACGCAGTATTTT. It is translated as CASSLLGSGGADTQYF.

The gene calls are TRBV9 and TRBJ2-4, with D perhaps TRBD1 (6 bases). Germline CDR1 is SGDLS and CDR2 is YYNGEE. The CDR3 spans 15 residues. V lost 1 base and J 8 bases, leaving 16 bases between the germline ends. The CDR3 nucleotides read TGTGCCAGCAGCGTAAACCCTACAGGGTCAGACATTCAGTACTTC. Its translation is CASSVNPTGSDIQYF.

The CDR3 is CASSYSDGNYGYTF. The DNA of the CDR3 is TGTGCCAGCAGCTATTCAGACGGTAACTATGGCTACACCTTC. The V gene is TRBV11-3, the J gene TRBJ1-2; D not resolved. This CDR3 is built from 14 residues. V was trimmed by 4 bases and J by 1 base, leaving 10 bases between them. Germline lookup yields CDR1 SGHNT and CDR2 YENEEA.

The chain has TRBV5-3 and TRBJ2-2; D call uncertain. TRBV5-3 is labeled an ORF, and its function is uncertain. The ends were cut back, 8 bases at V and 4 bases at J, with 15 bases in the middle. This CDR3 region has 14 residues. This chain's CDR3 is CASSPPLATGELFF. The CDR3 DNA reads as TGTGCCAGCAGCCCCCCTTTAGCCACCGGGGAGCTGTTTTTT.

V is TRBV2 and J is TRBJ1-6; 8 bases are shared with TRBD1. V lost 11 bases to trimming and J lost 5 bases; unmatched junction nucleotides: 5. CDR1 and CDR2 from the germline V gene are SNHLY and FYNNEI. The length of the CDR3 is 13 residues. The CDR3 spells CARQGQDNSPLHF. DNA for the CDR3: TGTGCCCGTCAGGGACAGGATAATTCACCCCTCCACTTT.

The chain has TRBV6-1 and TRBJ1-3; 7 bases are shared with TRBD1. Germline CDR1 MNHNS, CDR2 SASEGT. This CDR3 comprises 14 residues. The J segment lost 4 bases and the V segment lost 11 bases, leaving 11 bases of the junction unmatched. CDR3 loop: CAGGDRADGNTIYF. The CDR3 coding sequence is TGTGCCGGGGGAGACAGGGCAGACGGAAACACCATATATTTT.